This TCR beta chain came from a study of T-cell memory formation after mild COVID-19. Trimming at V came to 0 bases and at J to 6 bases, leaving 7 bases not matched to a gene. Per germline, CDR1 DFQATT and CDR2 SNEGSKA (reference sequence). The CDR3 totals 15 residues. From the 5' RACE reads, TCRdb called clonotypes with MiXCR, one entry per CDR3 protein. The sample has more than 200,000 distinct CDR3 sequences, about a sixth seen once. The sequencing sample was made of PBMCs or a T cell subset sorted from them (not recorded which). The TCR sequence derives from a man aged 18-30 years who had mild COVID-19 (a few samples of this study predate the infection). Cell type and time point are not known. V and J are TRBV20-1 and TRBJ2-1, with TRBD2 matching 8 bases. CDR3 residues: CSARDGQRELNEQFF. In DNA form, the CDR3 reads TGCAGTGCTAGAGATGGGCAGCGGGAGCTCAATGAGCAGTTCTTC.